This T cell receptor beta chain was captured by sequencing in a study of cytomegalovirus exposure and HLA in healthy donors. Germline-derived CDR1 and CDR2 are SGHNT and YENEEA. This CDR3 region has 20 residues. The ends lost 4 bases at V and 0 bases at J; junction bases unmatched: 9. PCR employed 60 Vbeta and 13 Jbeta primers. Clones were read by immunoSEQ multiplex PCR, and TCRdb kept only the in-frame ones, dropping some. The sample has roughly 120,000 clones, 9.5% seen once; the top ten hold less than 4%. The sequencing sample was made of PBMCs. The rearrangement joins TRBV11-3 to TRBJ2-2, with 15 bases identical to TRBD2. The source of this sequence is a young man in good health and CMV-seronegative. CDR3 residues: CASSWLGLAGGRANTGELFF. Here the CDR3 DNA reads TGTGCCAGCAGCTGGTTGGGACTAGCGGGAGGAAGGGCGAACACCGGGGAGCTGTTTTTT.